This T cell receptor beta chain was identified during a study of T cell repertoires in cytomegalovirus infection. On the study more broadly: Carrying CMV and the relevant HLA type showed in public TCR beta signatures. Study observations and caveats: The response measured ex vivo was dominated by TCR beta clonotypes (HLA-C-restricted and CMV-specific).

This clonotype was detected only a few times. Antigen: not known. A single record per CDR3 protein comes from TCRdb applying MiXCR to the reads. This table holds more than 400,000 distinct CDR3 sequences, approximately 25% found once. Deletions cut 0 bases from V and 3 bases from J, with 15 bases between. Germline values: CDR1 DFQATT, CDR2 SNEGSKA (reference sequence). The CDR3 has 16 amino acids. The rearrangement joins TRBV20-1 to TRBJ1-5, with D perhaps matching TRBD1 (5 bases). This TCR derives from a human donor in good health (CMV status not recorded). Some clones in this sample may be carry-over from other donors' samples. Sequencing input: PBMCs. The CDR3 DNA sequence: TGCAGTGCTAGAGATCAGCCAGGGACGTCCAATCAGCCCCAGCATTTT. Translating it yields CSARDQPGTSNQPQHF.